The T cell receptor (beta chain) described here comes from a study of CD8 T cells in Susac syndrome. After extraction with the RNeasy kit, roughly 0.45 to 1 ug of the RNA was reverse transcribed using random hexamers. One entry per CDR3 protein, called by TCRdb with MiXCR from the immunoSEQ multiplex PCR reads. The sample yields under 200,000 distinct CDR3 sequences, 95% seen once. Negative isolation was applied to CD8+ and CD4+ T cells, and FACS enrichment was applied to TEMRA cells. The junction had 4 bases not matched to a gene; V was cut back by 4 bases and J by 5 bases. CDR3 length: 13 amino acids. Germline CDR1 and CDR2: DFQATT and SNEGSKA (reference sequence).

This clonotype originated in a human donor in good health. The chain carries TRBV20-1 and TRBJ2-3, with 9 nucleotides matching TRBD2. The material sequenced was CD4+ T cells from PBMCs. The CDR3 is CSAIGTSLDTQYF. The DNA of the CDR3 is TGCAGTGCTATCGGGACTAGCTTAGATACGCAGTATTTT.